Presented here are 11 T cell receptor beta chains from one specimen sequenced in a study of cytomegalovirus exposure and HLA in healthy donors. Vbeta (60) and Jbeta (13) primers were used in the PCR. TCRdb's table, derived via immunoSEQ multiplex PCR, lists solely in-frame clones and lacks some. The data hold roughly 140,000 clones, with 64% observed a single time. The specimen sequenced was PBMCs. The receptors were sampled from a woman aged 30 to 39 in good health and CMV-seropositive.

This chain joins TRBV5-1 and TRBJ2-5; 12 nucleotides align to TRBD2. Germline V CDR1 and CDR2: SGHRS, YFSETQ. CDR3 size: 16 residues. The V and J ends lost 2 bases and 5 bases, in that order; junction bases with no gene match: 7. The CDR3: CASSFGLAGLGETQYF. The CDR3 DNA is TGCGCCAGCAGCTTTGGACTAGCGGGGTTAGGGGAGACCCAGTACTTC.

This chain connects TRBV7-2 to TRBJ2-7; 9 bases are shared with TRBD2. The CDR3 runs 18 residues. V trimming: 4 bases; J trimming: 5 bases; junction bases outside the gene matches: 18. Per the germline V gene, CDR1 is SGHTA and CDR2 is FQGNSA. CDR3 sequence: CASSSPSGLAGGLHEQYF. In DNA, the CDR3 is TGTGCCAGCAGCTCCCCTTCTGGTCTGGCGGGAGGGTTGCACGAGCAGTACTTC.

The chain couples TRBV7-3 to TRBJ2-5; TRBD2 is a possible D gene (5 bases). This CDR3 contains 14 residues. Germline lookup yields CDR1 SGHTA and CDR2 FQGTGA. Trimming took off 5 bases at V and 4 bases at J, with 14 bases between the two ends. The DNA for the CDR3 is TGTGCCAGCAGCGTAAAAGTGGGAGTAGAGACCCAGTACTTC. Translating gives CASSVKVGVETQYF.

The rearrangement links TRBV7-3 to TRBJ1-1, with 9 bases matching TRBD1. The ends lost 4 bases at V and 1 base at J; junction bases unmatched: 16. The CDR3 runs 19 residues. Looked up from germline, CDR1 is SGHTA and CDR2 is FQGTGA. The CDR3 here is CASSSTYLGQGFTNTEAFF. The CDR3 DNA reads TGTGCCAGCAGCTCAACCTACCTCGGACAGGGGTTTACGAACACTGAAGCTTTCTTT.

This chain uses TRBV29-1 with TRBJ1-2, with TRBD1 as a possible D gene (5 bases). The CDR3 length is 14 residues. V lost 4 bases and J lost 8, with 20 bases in between. Germline CDR1 reads SQVTM; CDR2 reads ANQGSEA. CDR3 bases: TGCAGCGTTGTGGGGCAGACTACTGGACTAGGCTACACCTTC. This sequence encodes CSVVGQTTGLGYTF.

The table lists this clone with a count of one. The junction departs from germline at one end; a sequencing error may be responsible. The rearrangement joins TRBV5-6 to TRBJ2-7, with D maybe TRBD2 (6 bases). Per the germline V gene, CDR1 is SGHDT and CDR2 is YYEEEE. The CDR3 runs 14 residues. The CDR3 nucleotides read TGTGCCAGCAGCTTGGCCGGGGGTTCCTCCGAGCAGTACTTC. Translated: CASSLAGGSSEQYF.

DNA for the CDR3: TGTGCCAGCAGCGTAGTTGGGACAGAGGATGGCTACACCTTC. It codes for CASSVVGTEDGYTF. The V and J genes are TRBV9 and TRBJ1-2; TRBD1 aligns across 7 bases. Germline V CDR1 and CDR2: SGDLS, YYNGEE. V lost 0 bases, J lost 6 bases, and 5 bases stayed unmatched. This CDR3 spans 14 amino acids.

This clone has only one observation. This sample includes further DNA sequences coding for the same CDR3. The V call is TRBV11-3, the J call TRBJ1-1; possible D gene TRBD1, 5 bases. CDR1 is SGHNT, CDR2 YENEEA, per germline. V was clipped by 5 bases and J by 1 base, with 11 bases between them. The CDR3 runs to 14 residues. As DNA, the CDR3 is TGTGCCAGCAGCCTCGAAAGGGGGAACACTGAAGCTTTCTTT. Its translation is CASSLERGNTEAFF.

The rearrangement uses TRBV10-3 and TRBJ2-2; 11 nucleotides align to TRBD2. Trimming took 3 bases from V and 0 from J; bases not matched to a gene: 6. This CDR3 is built from 18 residues. Germline V gene lookup returns CDR1 ENHRY and CDR2 SYGVKD. The DNA of the CDR3 is TGTGCCATCAGTGACCCCCCGGGACTAGCGGCGAACACCGGGGAGCTGTTTTTT. It encodes CAISDPPGLAANTGELFF.

J is TRBJ1-1 and V is TRBV19, with TRBD1 identical over 10 bases. CDR3 length: 16 amino acids. Germline CDR1 and CDR2: LNHDA and SQIVND (reference sequence). V was pared by 5 bases and J by 3 bases, with 9 bases of the junction left unmatched. The CDR3: CASSVRTGGRYTEAFF. DNA for the CDR3: TGTGCCAGTAGTGTCCGGACAGGGGGGAGGTACACTGAAGCTTTCTTT. Variable domain in full (rest from reference TRBV19 and TRBJ1-1): DGGITQSPKYLFRKEGQNVTLSCEQNLNHDAMYWYRQDPGQGLRLIYYSQIVNDFQKGDIAEGYSVSREKKESFPLTVTSAQKNPTAFYLCASSVRTGGRYTEAFFGQGTRLTVV.

The chain recombines TRBV5-8 with TRBJ1-2; D call uncertain. The CDR3 contains 12 residues. Germline assignment: CDR1 SGHTS and CDR2 YDEGEE. Trimming left V 6 bases short and J 8 bases short, with 14 bases between. The CDR3 sequence: CASTFFGSGYTF. For the CDR3, the DNA is TGTGCCAGCACCTTTTTCGGGTCGGGCTACACCTTC.